The 14 T cell receptor beta chains below all came from one sample that was sequenced in a study of blood T cell repertoires in COVID-19. TCRdb keeps only in-frame clones here, not all; method: immunoSEQ multiplex PCR. Of fewer than 250,000 clones listed, 85% to 90% are singletons. Sequencing used peripheral blood. Receptor source: a man aged 50-60 years with acute or convalescent COVID-19.

This chain links TRBV10-1 with TRBJ1-1, with TRBD1 matching 9 bases. The germline V gene encodes CDR1 WNHNN and CDR2 SYGVQD (reference sequence). The CDR3 loop spans 14 amino acids. V was clipped by 5 bases and J by 5 bases; unmatched bases: 6. This CDR3 reads CASSQTGGRTEAFF. The CDR3 nucleotides are TGCGCCAGCAGTCAAACAGGGGGCCGGACTGAAGCTTTCTTT.

This clone has only one observation. The gene calls are TRBV4-1 and TRBJ2-1; the match to TRBD2 covers 8 bases. Germline V gives CDR1 MGHRA, CDR2 YSYEKL. With 3 bases clipped from V and 12 bases from J, the junction kept 13 bases outside the gene matches. The CDR3 contains 15 residues. The CDR3 region is CASSQGVASGGLQFF. The CDR3 DNA follows: TGCGCCAGCAGCCAGGGGGTGGCAAGCGGGGGCTTGCAGTTCTTC.

The rearrangement links TRBV5-1 to TRBJ2-5, with D tentatively TRBD2 (6 bases). Trimming removed 2 bases at V and 1 base at J, with 9 bases between. This CDR3 is 14 amino acids long. CDR1 is SGHRS, CDR2 YFSETQ, per germline. CDR3 DNA: TGCGCCAGCAGCTTTCAGGGAGGCCAAGAGACCCAGTACTTC. Its protein product is CASSFQGGQETQYF.

The chain carries TRBV2 and TRBJ1-2, with D perhaps matching TRBD1 (5 bases). V lost 3 bases and J lost 3, with 17 bases in between. CDR3 size: 16 residues. Germline V gene data show CDR1 as SNHLY and CDR2 as FYNNEI. DNA for the CDR3: TGTGCCAGCAGTGACAGAGGACACCCAGGCGACTATGGCTACACCTTC. It encodes CASSDRGHPGDYGYTF.

This clone was found once. The DNA for the CDR3 is TGTGCCAGCAGTTTATGGCCGGGTACCACTGAAGCTTTCTTT. Translating gives CASSLWPGTTEAFF. This chain links TRBV27 with TRBJ1-1, with D unclear. In germline, CDR1 is MNHEY, CDR2 SMNVEV (reference sequence). Trimming cost V 1 base and J 4 bases, with 10 bases left between them. The CDR3 has 14 amino acids.

The V call is TRBV11-1, the J call TRBJ2-1; 7 nucleotides match TRBD2. V trimming: 6 bases; J trimming: 7 bases; junction bases outside the gene matches: 3. From germline, CDR1 is SGHAT and CDR2 FQDESV (reference sequence). The CDR3 is 12 amino acids. The chain's CDR3 is CASSFSGNEQFF. Written as DNA, the CDR3 is TGTGCCAGCAGTTTTAGCGGGAATGAGCAGTTCTTC. The variable domain in full, with the rest retrieved from reference TRBV11-1 and TRBJ2-1, is EAEVAQSPRYKITEKSQAVAFWCDPISGHATLYWYRQILGQGPELLVQFQDESVVDDSQLPKDRFSAERLKGVDSTLKIQPAELGDSAMYLCASSFSGNEQFFGPGTRLTVL.

The V call is TRBV5-1, the J call TRBJ1-2; D gene uncertain. Trimming pared 4 bases from V and 3 bases from J, leaving 13 bases between. The germline gives CDR1 SGHRS, CDR2 YFSETQ. The CDR3 sequence is 14 residues long. Written as DNA, the CDR3 is TGCGCCAGCAGCGGTGGCCCCGGGTACTATGGCTACACCTTC. Translated: CASSGGPGYYGYTF.

The sample holds one count of this clone. This chain connects TRBV9 to TRBJ2-5; TRBD2 matches at 8 bases. This CDR3 is 18 amino acids long. V was pared by 3 bases and J by 4 bases, with 17 bases of the junction left unmatched. Germline V gives CDR1 SGDLS, CDR2 YYNGEE. The CDR3 nucleotides read TGTGCCAGCAGCGCCGATCCCCCCCTTCTAGCGGGCGTAGAGACCCAGTACTTC. It is translated as CASSADPPLLAGVETQYF.

This clone appeared once. The chain couples TRBV5-5 to TRBJ1-4; no firm D call. Germline V CDR1 and CDR2: SGHKS, YYEKEE (reference sequence). The CDR3 is 17 amino acids. With 0 bases removed from V and 5 bases from J, the gap between germline ends came to 17 bases. The CDR3 region is CASSLAHPGSANEKLFF. The DNA of the CDR3 is TGTGCCAGCAGCTTGGCCCACCCCGGCAGCGCAAATGAAAAACTGTTTTTT.

This clone occurred a few times. The chain uses TRBV27 and TRBJ2-4; TRBD2 agrees at 9 bases. Germline V lookup: CDR1 MNHEY, CDR2 SMNVEV (reference sequence). This CDR3 region has 16 residues. V was clipped by 5 bases and J by 5 bases; unmatched bases: 10. The CDR3, as DNA: TGTGCCAGCAGTCCCCGAAAGCGGGGGGACCAAAACATTCAGTACTTC. This sequence encodes CASSPRKRGDQNIQYF.

The chain recombines TRBV5-8 with TRBJ1-5, with D unresolved. Germline V CDR1 and CDR2: SGHTS, YDEGEE. V was pared by 4 bases and J by 0 bases, with 14 bases between. The CDR3 spans 16 residues. The CDR3 DNA reads as TGTGCCAGCAGCCAGAGGACGGGGTATAGCAATCAGCCCCAGCATTTT. This codes for CASSQRTGYSNQPQHF. Using reference TRBV5-8 and TRBJ1-5 for the parts outside the CDR3, the full variable domain is EAGVTQSPTHLIKTRGQQATLRCSPISGHTSVYWYQQALGLGLQFLLWYDEGEERNRGNFPPRFSGRQFPNYSSELNVNALELEDSALYLCASSQRTGYSNQPQHFGDGTRLSIL.

The rearrangement uses TRBV3-1 (or the pseudogene TRBV3-2) and TRBJ1-2, with a weak D call TRBD1 (5 bases). V was shortened by 4 bases and J by 8 bases, with 20 bases between the two germline ends. The CDR3 contains 15 residues. CDR1 is LGHDT and CDR2 is YNNKEL in the germline V gene (reference sequence). CDR3 in amino acids: CASSPLVGGSGGYTF. CDR3 coding DNA: TGTGCCAGCAGCCCCCTGGTGGGGGGGAGTGGCGGCTACACCTTC.

This rearrangement joins TRBV19 to TRBJ1-1, with 9 bases aligning to TRBD1. V lost 4 bases to trimming and J lost 3 bases; unmatched junction nucleotides: 6. Looked up from germline, CDR1 is LNHDA and CDR2 is SQIVND (reference sequence). This CDR3 has 15 residues. As DNA, the CDR3 is TGTGCCAGTAGTACGGCCGGGACAGGGTACACTGAAGCTTTCTTT. Translation: CASSTAGTGYTEAFF.

The rearrangement links TRBV18 to TRBJ2-5; 8 positions agree with TRBD1. The CDR3 consists of 18 residues. The germline CDR1 and CDR2 sequences are KGHSH and LQKENI. V lost 2 bases to trimming and J lost 5 bases; unmatched junction nucleotides: 16. The CDR3 reads CASSPRRDGTGVFETQYF. CDR3 coding DNA: TGTGCCAGCTCACCAAGACGCGATGGGACAGGCGTTTTTGAGACCCAGTACTTC. The variable domain in full, completed from reference TRBV18 and TRBJ2-5, reads NAGVMQNPRHLVRRRGQEARLRCSPMKGHSHVYWYRQLPEEGLKFMVYLQKENIIDESGMPKERFSAEFPKEGPSILRIQQVVRGDSAAYFCASSPRRDGTGVFETQYFGPGTRLLVL.